This T cell receptor beta chain comes out of a study of vaccination and CD4 T cells after COVID-19. At the level of the study: A CEFX pool, an HIV-1 Nef pool, or no peptide went to control cultures.

Treatment meaning: approximately 9-day PBMC culture with coronavirus spike peptide pools or control peptides (ViraFEST assay). ViraFEST used peptide pools to expand antigen-specific T cells before TCR sequencing. A remark on this clonotype: The antigen is unknown.

The Oncomine TCR Beta short-read assay sequenced DNA from cultured CD4+ T cells. TCRdb independently ran MiXCR on the PCR reads; one entry per CDR3 protein. The sample has 15,000 to 17,000 distinct CDR3 sequences, roughly 54% seen once. The germline V gene encodes CDR1 GTSNPN and CDR2 SVGIG (reference sequence). The CDR3 covers 13 residues. The ends were cut back, 1 base at V and 13 bases at J, with 14 bases in the middle. Sequencing was carried out using CD4+ T cells from blood, cultured in vitro. J is TRBJ1-6 and V is TRBV30; D is unclear. The receptor was derived from a human donor who had recovered from COVID-19. The CDR3 sequence: CAWSAQVAPPLHF. CDR3 sequence (DNA): TGTGCCTGGAGTGCCCAGGTAGCTCCCCCCCTCCACTTT.